The 4 T cell receptor beta chains in this list originate from one sample, sequenced in a study of T cell responses to AZD1222 COVID-19 vaccine. The repertoire was sequenced with immunoSEQ multiplex PCR; TCRdb's copy has only in-frame clones and lacks some. The table includes approximately 71,000 clones, about nine tenths detected once. This sample comprised peripheral blood, obtained on day 0 of AZD1222 vaccination. The receptors derive from an adult in good health.

The rearrangement joins TRBV6-2 or TRBV6-3 to TRBJ2-1; 7 bases match TRBD1. The ends lost 4 bases at V and 0 bases at J; junction bases unmatched: 0. Germline values: CDR1 MNHEY, CDR2 SVGEGT. This CDR3 is built from 14 residues. CDR3 protein: CASSWDSSYNEQFF. The CDR3 coding sequence is TGTGCCAGCAGTTGGGACAGCTCCTACAATGAGCAGTTCTTC.

This chain connects TRBV2 to TRBJ2-1, with 11 bases fitting TRBD1. The CDR3 length is 14 residues. Germline CDR1 reads SNHLY; CDR2 reads FYNNEI. Trimming took 7 bases from V and 12 from J; bases not matched to a gene: 11. The CDR3 nucleotides are TGTGCCAGCACCATAGGACAGGGGGCTACGGGGCAGTTCTTC. It yields the protein CASTIGQGATGQFF.

This chain links TRBV5-1 with TRBJ2-5; tentatively, D is TRBD2 (5 bases). Germline values: CDR1 SGHRS, CDR2 YFSETQ. The CDR3 is made up of 13 amino acids. With 3 bases removed from V and 1 base from J, the gap between germline ends came to 7 bases. The CDR3, as DNA: TGCGCCAGCAGCTCGCTAGCCCAAGAGACCCAGTACTTC. Translated, it gives CASSSLAQETQYF.

This sequence joins TRBV19 and TRBJ1-3; D is unclear. The V and J ends lost 4 bases and 2 bases respectively, with 6 bases between them. In germline, CDR1 is LNHDA, CDR2 SQIVND (reference sequence). The CDR3 has 13 amino acids. CDR3 region: CASSKETGNTIYF. In DNA, the CDR3 is TGTGCCAGTAGTAAAGAAACTGGAAACACCATATATTTT.